These 21 T cell receptor beta chains came from one sample sequenced in a study of shared clonotypes between healthy human individuals (dated by TCRdb to the early 2020s). Libraries were constructed by the immunoSEQ multiplex PCR assay. TCRdb stores this immuneACCESS table with in-frame sequences only. Part of the clones is absent; in the studies checked, under half of the shortfall reflects unresolved V genes, and no reason is known for the rest. The sample has roughly 660,000 clones on record, 90% of them singletons. The top ten constitute about 34% of the sample. The source material was memory CD8+ T cells from PBMCs. The cell subset or site label of this sample denotes: CD45RO+ cells pooled with CCR7-negative TemRA cells. The source of these receptors is a man younger than 35 in good health. Some clones in this sample may be carry-over from other donors' samples.

The chain combines TRBV30 with TRBJ2-3; no clear D. Trimming took off 0 bases at V and 0 bases at J, with 7 bases between the two ends. CDR3 length equals 14 residues. Germline loops: CDR1 GTSNPN, CDR2 SVGIG (reference sequence). CDR3 in DNA: TGTGCCTGGAGTGTCCATCGCAGCACAGATACGCAGTATTTT. Translating gives CAWSVHRSTDTQYF.

This rearrangement joins TRBV11-2 to TRBJ1-3, with TRBD1 matching 8 bases. Trimming cost V 7 bases and J 0 bases; bases outside gene matches: 8. The CDR3 covers 16 residues. Germline V gene data show CDR1 as SGHAT and CDR2 as FQNNGV. DNA of the CDR3: TGTGCCAGCACCCCAGGGGGCCGACGCTCTGGAAACACCATATATTTT. Residues: CASTPGGRRSGNTIYF.

The CDR3: CASSSNRGSAEAFF. The CDR3 DNA follows: TGTGCCAGCAGCTCAAACAGGGGGAGTGCTGAAGCTTTCTTT. The chain recombines TRBV7-9 with TRBJ1-1; 8 bases fit TRBD1. CDR3 size: 14 residues. The J segment lost 6 bases and the V segment lost 4 bases, leaving 7 bases of the junction unmatched. CDR1 and CDR2 (germline): SEHNR, FQNEAQ (reference sequence).

The chain has TRBV9 and TRBJ2-7; D unclear. With 0 bases removed from V and 7 bases from J, the gap between germline ends came to 17 bases. Germline lookup yields CDR1 SGDLS and CDR2 YYNGEE. The CDR3 has 15 residues. The CDR3 sequence is CASSVGGSTVEEQYF. The CDR3 region has the DNA TGTGCCAGCAGCGTAGGTGGCAGTACAGTAGAAGAGCAGTACTTC.

The chain has TRBV12-5 and TRBJ2-2, with 8 bases identical to TRBD2. Unmatched junction bases numbered 0, after V lost 8 bases and J lost 1 base. The CDR3 contains 13 residues. Germline V gene lookup returns CDR1 LGHNT and CDR2 FRNRAP. The CDR3 here is CASSGGNTGELFF. The CDR3, as DNA: TGTGCTAGTAGCGGGGGGAACACCGGGGAGCTGTTTTTT. Full variable domain (missing parts from reference TRBV12-5 and TRBJ2-2): DARVTQTPRHKVTEMGQEVTMRCQPILGHNTVFWYRQTMMQGLELLAYFRNRAPLDDSGMPKDRFSAEMPDATLATLKIQPSEPRDSAVYFCASSGGNTGELFFGEGSRLTVL.

The chain links TRBV19 to TRBJ1-1; weak D call: TRBD1 (6 bases). The CDR3 has 12 residues. The germline CDR1 and CDR2 sequences are LNHDA and SQIVND (reference sequence). Deletions cut 8 bases from V and 10 bases from J, with 17 bases between. CDR3 sequence (DNA): TGTGCCAGTGGAGGCTACAGGGATGGAGCTTTCTTT. Translation gives CASGGYRDGAFF.

This chain uses TRBV7-9 with TRBJ2-3; D is ambiguous. Germline V gene data show CDR1 as SEHNR and CDR2 as FQNEAQ (reference sequence). V gave up 1 base and J gave up 4 bases, with 9 bases separating them. The length of the CDR3 is 14 residues. The CDR3 spells CASSLVRAADTQYF. CDR3 in DNA: TGTGCCAGCAGCTTAGTAAGGGCCGCAGATACGCAGTATTTT.

The chain joins TRBV28 to TRBJ1-5; a possible D gene is TRBD1 (5 bases). The CDR3 has 14 residues. With 7 bases removed from V and 2 bases from J, the gap between germline ends came to 12 bases. Germline V gene sequence: CDR1 MDHEN, CDR2 SYDVKM. CDR3: CASIRGRGNQPQHF. The DNA for the CDR3 is TGTGCCAGCATAAGGGGCAGAGGCAATCAGCCCCAGCATTTT.

The gene calls are TRBV12-5 and TRBJ2-1; 13 bases map to TRBD2. CDR3 length equals 20 residues. V was pared by 7 bases and J by 6 bases, with 21 bases of the junction left unmatched. Germline CDR1 and CDR2: LGHNT and FRNRAP. CDR3 in amino acids: CASALYPTSGRNSLGNEQFF. CDR3 nucleotides: TGTGCTAGTGCCCTCTATCCGACTAGCGGGAGGAACTCCTTAGGCAATGAGCAGTTCTTC.

The J gene is TRBJ2-7, the V gene TRBV9; TRBD1 is a possible D gene (5 bases). Deletions cut 3 bases from V and 3 bases from J, with 13 bases between. Germline V lookup: CDR1 SGDLS, CDR2 YYNGEE. This CDR3 contains 14 residues. The CDR3: CASSAQPQGYEQYF. In DNA, the CDR3 is TGTGCCAGCAGCGCGCAACCCCAGGGCTACGAGCAGTACTTC.

This clone was seen more than once but under ten times. The same CDR3 can be traced to other DNA sequences in this sample. The CDR3 nucleotides are TGTGCCACCAGAGGACAGGGGAACAATCAGCCCCAGCATTTT. Amino acid sequence: CATRGQGNNQPQHF. The chain carries TRBV15 and TRBJ1-5; 9 bases match TRBD1. V was clipped by 6 bases and J by 3 bases; unmatched bases: 3. Germline lookup yields CDR1 LNHNV and CDR2 YYDKDF (reference sequence). The CDR3 sequence is 14 residues long.

The sample holds a few counts of this clone. The V call is TRBV29-1, the J call TRBJ1-1, with 11 bases aligning to TRBD1. This CDR3 contains 15 residues. Germline CDR1 SQVTM, CDR2 ANQGSEA. V gave up 8 bases and J gave up 8 bases; unmatched junction bases: 16. This CDR3 is CSSRTPGQGVVEAFF. Here the CDR3 DNA reads TGCAGCTCCCGAACACCGGGACAGGGGGTCGTCGAAGCTTTCTTT.

With respect to this clone: Distinct nucleotide sequences in the sample also encode this CDR3. J is TRBJ2-7 and V is TRBV28, with D possibly matching TRBD2 (5 bases). CDR3 length equals 14 residues. Germline V gene lookup returns CDR1 MDHEN and CDR2 SYDVKM. Deletions cut 3 bases from V and 1 base from J, with 10 bases between. The CDR3 nucleotides read TGTGCCAGCAGTTTTGTTGGGAGTTCCTACGAGCAGTACTTC. It translates to CASSFVGSSYEQYF.

The rearrangement links TRBV13 to TRBJ2-3, with 11 bases lining up with TRBD2. Germline V gene data show CDR1 as PRHDT and CDR2 as FYEKMQ (reference sequence). CDR3 length equals 15 residues. Trimming took 9 bases from V and 2 from J; bases not matched to a gene: 7. DNA of the CDR3: TGTGCCAGTGAGACTAGCGGGACGCTCACAGATACGCAGTATTTT. Encoded protein: CASETSGTLTDTQYF. The entire variable domain, with the rest obtained from reference TRBV13 and TRBJ2-3, is as follows: AAGVIQSPRHLIKEKRETATLKCYPIPRHDTVYWYQQGPGQDPQFLISFYEKMQSDKGSIPDRFSAQQFSDYHSELNMSSLELGDSALYFCASETSGTLTDTQYFGPGTRLTVL.

This chain uses TRBV29-1 with TRBJ2-7, with D unclear. CDR1 and CDR2 (germline): SQVTM, ANQGSEA. Trimming pared 4 bases from V and 3 bases from J, leaving 13 bases between. This CDR3 has 13 residues. CDR3 sequence: CSVGSGSRYEQYF. The DNA for the CDR3 is TGCAGCGTTGGGTCCGGGTCCCGCTACGAGCAGTACTTC.

CDR3 sequence (DNA): TGTGCCAGCAGCGCCCCACAGCGGGAGGGCAGATCCTACAATGAGCAGTTCTTC. Translating gives CASSAPQREGRSYNEQFF. V gene TRBV9 combines with J gene TRBJ2-1; 10 bases fit TRBD2. The CDR3 loop spans 18 amino acids. V gave up 3 bases and J gave up 1 base; unmatched junction bases: 10. Per germline, CDR1 SGDLS and CDR2 YYNGEE.

This chain links TRBV6-6 with TRBJ2-2, with 10 bases aligning to TRBD2. The CDR3 contains 15 residues. V was clipped by 2 bases and J by 6 bases; unmatched bases: 3. From germline, CDR1 is MNHNY and CDR2 SVGAGI (reference sequence). The CDR3 spells CASSYASGRAGELFF. Written as DNA, the CDR3 is TGTGCCAGCAGTTACGCCAGCGGGAGGGCCGGGGAGCTGTTTTTT.

This clone was picked up one time. The genes are TRBV5-3 and TRBJ2-5; maybe TRBD1 (6 bases). TRBV5-3 is known as an ORF, though its function is uncertain. The V end lost 1 base, the J end lost 2 bases, and 18 bases lay between the germline ends. The CDR3 has 17 residues. CDR3 in amino acids: CARSLFVRAGQQETQYF. CDR3 nucleotide sequence: TGTGCCAGAAGCTTGTTTGTTAGAGCCGGACAGCAAGAGACCCAGTACTTC.

The chain employs TRBV15 and TRBJ1-4; D not resolved. Germline-derived CDR1 and CDR2 are LNHNV and YYDKDF (reference sequence). Between the trimmed V and J ends, which lost 6 bases and 0 bases, there was a span of 14 bases. This CDR3 has 16 residues. CDR3 region: CATSFRSISTNEKLFF. The CDR3 nucleotides are TGTGCCACCAGTTTTAGGTCAATTTCAACTAATGAAAAACTGTTTTTT.

This CDR3 is CASSSATVTGSSYNEQFF. In nucleotides, the CDR3 is TGTGCCAGCAGTTCTGCAACTGTGACAGGGAGCTCCTACAATGAGCAGTTCTTC. The rearrangement joins TRBV28 to TRBJ2-1; TRBD1 matches at 7 bases. CDR1 is MDHEN, CDR2 SYDVKM, per germline. J was trimmed by 0 bases and V by 4 bases; bases with no gene match: 12. The CDR3 length is 18 residues.

This chain uses TRBV29-1 with TRBJ2-3, with 11 positions matching TRBD1. This CDR3 has 15 residues. Germline loops: CDR1 SQVTM, CDR2 ANQGSEA. V gave up 2 bases and J gave up 3 bases; unmatched junction bases: 4. The CDR3 is CSVEWTGGSTDTQYF. CDR3 DNA sequence: TGCAGCGTTGAATGGACAGGGGGCTCTACAGATACGCAGTATTTT.